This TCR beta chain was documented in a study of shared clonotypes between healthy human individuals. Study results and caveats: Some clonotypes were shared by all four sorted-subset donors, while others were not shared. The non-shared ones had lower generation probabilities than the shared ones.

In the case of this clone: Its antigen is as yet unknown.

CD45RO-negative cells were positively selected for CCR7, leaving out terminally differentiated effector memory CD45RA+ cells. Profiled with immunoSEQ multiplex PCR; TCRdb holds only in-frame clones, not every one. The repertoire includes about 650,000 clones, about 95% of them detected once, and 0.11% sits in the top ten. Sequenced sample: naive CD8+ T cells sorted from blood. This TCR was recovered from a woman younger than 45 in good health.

The CDR3 nucleotides read TGTGCCAGCAGCCAGAGTGGCAATGAGCAGTTCTTC. Translating gives CASSQSGNEQFF. The V call is TRBV4-2, the J call TRBJ2-1; D not certain. The CDR3 consists of 12 residues. Trimming removed 3 bases from V and 6 bases from J, with 6 bases in between. Germline V gene data show CDR1 as LGHNA and CDR2 as YNFKEQ.